This paragraph covers one T cell receptor (beta chain) sequence. Clinical history reported by participants formed the basis on which cohorts were assigned. This sample was taken from a study of blood T cell repertoires in COVID-19. Study background: T cells, B-cell-depleted T cells, or PBMCs supplied cDNA or gDNA.

CDR1 KGHDR and CDR2 SFDVKD come from the germline V gene. CDR3 length: 14 residues. J gave up 6 bases and V 9 bases, and 10 bases lay outside the gene matches. Produced via immunoSEQ multiplex PCR; TCRdb's table is partial and in-frame only. The data hold approximately 250,000 clones, with more than 85% observed a single time. The chain is built from TRBV24-1 and TRBJ2-3; the match to TRBD2 covers 8 bases. The sequenced sample was PBMCs or T cells enriched from blood (not recorded which). The receptor's source is a man aged 40-55 years who had been exposed to COVID-19. CDR3 DNA: TGTGCCACCGGCCCTGGGACTAGTTTGGATACGCAGTATTTT. Protein: CATGPGTSLDTQYF.